One sample yielded the 23 T cell receptor beta chains listed below, sequenced in a study of Graves' ophthalmopathy and Graves' hyperthyroidism. Using RNA transcripts, the TCR beta CDR3 regions were amplified. Second-round multiplex PCR came after a first-round RT-PCR that employed HTBI primers. TCRdb fed the multiplex PCR reads into MiXCR, producing one record per CDR3 protein. Of 560,000 or so distinct CDR3 sequences in the sample, under 45% are singletons; the top ten hold 4% to 5%. The sample was peripheral blood or thyroid tissue (not recorded which). Every receptor here comes from an adult man with Graves' hyperthyroidism.

In this sample, this clonotype turned up a few times. This chain joins TRBV20-1 and TRBJ1-3; perhaps TRBD1 as D (6 bases). Trimming took off 5 bases at V and 0 bases at J, with 11 bases between the two ends. Germline V gene data show CDR1 as DFQATT and CDR2 as SNEGSKA (reference sequence). CDR3 length equals 14 residues. The CDR3 loop is CSAEKTGSGNTIYF. The CDR3 region has the DNA TGCAGTGCTGAAAAGACAGGCTCTGGAAACACCATATATTTT.

The genes are TRBV25-1 and TRBJ1-6; D may be TRBD1 (5 bases). The CDR3 loop spans 18 amino acids. V shed 2 bases and J shed 0 bases, with 14 bases lying between them. Germline V gene lookup returns CDR1 MGHDK and CDR2 SYGVNS. This CDR3 reads CASSEARRESSYNSPLHF. For the CDR3, the DNA is TGTGCCAGCAGTGAAGCTCGCAGGGAGAGCTCCTATAATTCACCCCTCCACTTT.

The V gene is TRBV7-9, the J gene TRBJ2-5; TRBD1 might be the D (6 bases). The CDR3 is made up of 13 amino acids. Germline-derived CDR1 and CDR2 are SEHNR and FQNEAQ (reference sequence). Deletions cut 5 bases from V and 9 bases from J, with 16 bases between. CDR3 region: CASSNTGSQPQYF. DNA of the CDR3: TGTGCCAGCAGCAACACAGGGTCCCAGCCCCAGTACTTC.

In this sample, this clonotype turned up a few times. V gene TRBV9 combines with J gene TRBJ1-6, with 9 bases aligning to TRBD1. The germline V gene has CDR1 SGDLS and CDR2 YYNGEE. The CDR3 spans 16 residues. The V gene end was trimmed by 4 bases and the J gene end by 6 bases; junction bases not matched to a gene: 8. The CDR3 spells CASSQPGTGSNSPLHF. The CDR3 nucleotides are TGTGCCAGCAGCCAGCCCGGGACAGGGAGTAATTCACCCCTCCACTTT.

The CDR3 sequence is CATRDRSAGELFF. As DNA, the CDR3 is TGCGCCACCCGGGACAGGAGCGCCGGGGAGCTGTTTTTT. The chain is built from TRBV4-1 and TRBJ2-2; 8 bases agree with TRBD1. In germline, CDR1 is MGHRA, CDR2 YSYEKL. The CDR3 length is 13 residues. V lost 10 bases, J lost 6 bases, and 7 bases stayed unmatched.

Of note for this clonotype: This may arise from a read error, as a much more abundant clone is one base away. The rearrangement links TRBV19 to TRBJ1-5; maybe TRBD1 (5 bases). The CDR3 sequence is 16 residues long. The germline CDR1 and CDR2 sequences are LNHDA and SQIVND (reference sequence). The CDR3 region is CASSFQTALSNRPQHF. DNA of the CDR3: TGTGCCAGTAGTTTTCAGACAGCCTTGAGCAATCGGCCCCAGCATTTT.

V gene TRBV7-2 combines with J gene TRBJ1-2, with 7 bases matching TRBD1. Per the germline V gene, CDR1 is SGHTA and CDR2 is FQGNSA. V lost 5 bases to trimming and J lost 4 bases; unmatched junction nucleotides: 7. CDR3 length equals 14 residues. In DNA form, the CDR3 reads TGTGCCAGCAGCCTCGACAGGGACGGCTATGGCTACACCTTC. This codes for CASSLDRDGYGYTF.

This clonotype was recorded once. This may be a read error: a much more frequent sequence differs by one nucleotide. This chain connects TRBV7-4 to TRBJ2-2; unclear D gene. V was pared by 1 base and J by 7 bases, with 10 bases between. CDR3 length equals 14 residues. CDR1 SGHVT and CDR2 SQSDAQ come from the germline V gene. The CDR3 sequence: CASSLEWANGELFF. As DNA, the CDR3 is TGTGCCAGCAGCTTAGAATGGGCCAACGGGGAGCTGTTTTTT.

This clonotype was observed many times. V gene TRBV7-8 combines with J gene TRBJ2-7, with D possibly TRBD2 on 7 matching bases. CDR1 and CDR2 (germline): SGHVS, FQNEAQ. The CDR3 contains 13 residues. Trimming removed 7 bases at V and 4 bases at J, with 14 bases between. This CDR3 reads CASMRGEGYEQYF. DNA of the CDR3: TGTGCCAGCATGAGGGGGGAGGGGTACGAGCAGTACTTC.

The rearrangement uses TRBV12-5 and TRBJ1-2; a weak D match, TRBD1 (6 bases). This CDR3 is 14 amino acids long. V was cut by 1 base and J by 2 bases, with 8 bases left in between. CDR1 is LGHNT and CDR2 is FRNRAP in the germline V gene. The CDR3 loop reads CASGLGQANYGYTF. In DNA form, the CDR3 reads TGTGCTAGTGGTTTGGGACAGGCGAACTATGGCTACACCTTC.

This clonotype was seen ten or more times. This chain links TRBV5-8 with TRBJ1-1, with D maybe TRBD1 (6 bases). Germline assignment: CDR1 SGHTS and CDR2 YDEGEE. V was shortened by 2 bases and J by 7 bases, with 15 bases between the two germline ends. This CDR3 has 14 amino acids. CDR3 in amino acids: CASSFSDRPNEAFF. CDR3 coding DNA: TGTGCCAGCAGCTTCAGTGACAGGCCGAATGAAGCTTTCTTT.

This clonotype was observed many times. V usage is TRBV7-8 and J usage is TRBJ2-5, with 8 bases fitting TRBD2. Germline CDR1 and CDR2: SGHVS and FQNEAQ. V lost 0 bases and J lost 3; bases outside the gene matches: 15. The length of the CDR3 is 19 residues. The CDR3, as DNA: TGTGCCAGCAGCTTAGCTTGGGGGGCTAGCGGGCGGACTAAAGAGACCCAGTACTTC. Its translation is CASSLAWGASGRTKETQYF.

This chain uses TRBV29-1 with TRBJ2-7; 11 nucleotides match TRBD1. J lost 4 bases, V lost 6 bases, and 8 bases had no gene match. This CDR3 contains 14 residues. The germline CDR1 and CDR2 sequences are SQVTM and ANQGSEA. CDR3 in DNA: TGCAGCGTGGAAACCGGGACAGGGGGATACGAGCAGTACTTC. This encodes CSVETGTGGYEQYF.

This clonotype was counted once. Here the CDR3 omits its conserved ending phenylalanine or tryptophan, so a read error is the likely source. V gene TRBV29-1 combines with J gene TRBJ2-6; TRBD1 matches at 7 bases. The CDR3 runs 14 residues. V gave up 7 bases and J gave up 3 bases; unmatched junction bases: 6. CDR1 SQVTM and CDR2 ANQGSEA come from the germline V gene. Here the CDR3 reads CSADRERGANVLTL. The CDR3, as DNA: TGCAGCGCTGACAGGGAACGTGGGGCCAACGTCCTGACTCTC.

This clonotype showed up many times. The chain uses TRBV12-5 and TRBJ1-1; 7 bases line up with TRBD1. Germline V gives CDR1 LGHNT, CDR2 FRNRAP. The CDR3 covers 16 residues. The trim removed 3 bases at V and 1 base at J, leaving 8 bases unmatched. CDR3 region: CASGFGVGTENTEAFF. In nucleotides, the CDR3 is TGTGCTAGTGGTTTCGGTGTTGGGACAGAGAACACTGAAGCTTTCTTT.

This clonotype showed up many times. The V call is TRBV10-3, the J call TRBJ1-1; 9 bases match TRBD1. CDR3 length: 13 residues. Trimming cost V 7 bases and J 5 bases; bases outside gene matches: 5. The germline CDR1 and CDR2 sequences are ENHRY and SYGVKD. The CDR3 reads CAITSDRGTEAFF. DNA for the CDR3: TGTGCCATCACCTCAGACAGGGGGACTGAAGCTTTCTTT.

This clonotype was observed at least ten times. The genes are TRBV29-1 and TRBJ1-1; D not certain. The V gene lost 3 bases and the J gene lost 1 base, with 9 bases spanning the gap. The CDR3 has 13 amino acids. Germline CDR1 SQVTM, CDR2 ANQGSEA. Here the CDR3 reads CSVDNGRNTEAFF. The CDR3 nucleotides read TGCAGCGTTGATAATGGGCGGAACACTGAAGCTTTCTTT.

In its sample, this clonotype was seen a few times. The rearrangement links TRBV7-9 to TRBJ1-1; D might be TRBD1 (6 bases). The V end lost 3 bases, the J end lost 11 bases, and 22 bases lay between the germline ends. The V gene's germline CDR1 is SEHNR and CDR2 FQNEAQ (reference sequence). The length of the CDR3 is 15 residues. Here the CDR3 DNA reads TGTGCCAGCAGCTTGGGTCAGGGGTCCCAGCCCCTGGCTTTCTTT. Its translation: CASSLGQGSQPLAFF.

In regard to this clonotype: Mismatch with germline at one junction end may stem from a read error. This rearrangement joins TRBV7-9 to TRBJ1-5; a weak D match, TRBD1 (6 bases). Germline V gene lookup returns CDR1 SEHNR and CDR2 FQNEAQ (reference sequence). The CDR3 has 14 residues. The CDR3 nucleotides read TGCGCCAGCAGCCACGTAGGGGGGGGCCAGCCCCAGCATTTT. As protein: CASSHVGGGQPQHF.

This sequence joins TRBV14 and TRBJ2-1; D unclear. V was trimmed by 4 bases and J by 9 bases, leaving 7 bases between them. There are 11 residues in the CDR3. Germline CDR1 and CDR2: SGHDN and FVKESK. DNA for the CDR3: TGTGCCAGCAGCCGGGATGTTGAGCAGTTCTTC. Its translation: CASSRDVEQFF.

This clonotype was found many times. This chain links TRBV7-9 with TRBJ1-2; D not resolved. CDR1 and CDR2 (germline): SEHNR, FQNEAQ (reference sequence). This CDR3 has 11 residues. Trimming cost V 1 base and J 7 bases, with 4 bases left between them. The CDR3 bases are TGTGCCAGCAGCTTAGAGGGTGGCTACACCTTC. This sequence encodes CASSLEGGYTF.

In its sample, this clonotype was seen a few times. This chain links TRBV4-1 with TRBJ1-1, with D perhaps matching TRBD1 (6 bases). V lost 1 base, J lost 1 base, and 13 bases lay in between. The germline V gene encodes CDR1 MGHRA and CDR2 YSYEKL. There are 16 residues in the CDR3. The DNA for the CDR3 is TGCGCCAGCAGCCAAGTTCCTGGAGGGGGGAACACTGAAGCTTTCTTT. This encodes CASSQVPGGGNTEAFF.

This rearrangement joins TRBV30 to TRBJ2-7; D gene uncertain. CDR3 size: 12 residues. Germline-derived CDR1 and CDR2 are GTSNPN and SVGIG (reference sequence). V lost 1 base and J lost 2, with 6 bases in between. The CDR3, as DNA: TGTGCCTGGAGTGGCGCCACCTACGAGCAGTACTTC. It codes for CAWSGATYEQYF.